This T cell receptor beta chain was identified during a study of blood T cell repertoires in COVID-19. Trimming removed 2 bases at V and 3 bases at J, with 12 bases between. The length of the CDR3 is 15 residues. The V gene's germline CDR1 is SGDLS and CDR2 YYNGEE. The method was immunoSEQ multiplex PCR; TCRdb's version includes in-frame clones alone and lacks a portion of them. Among 85,000 to 90,000 clones listed, about 82% were seen once. The chain joins TRBV9 to TRBJ1-5; TRBD1 is a possible D gene (5 bases). The TCR sequence derives from a human donor in a cohort sampled during active COVID-19. Specimen: peripheral blood. In DNA, the CDR3 is TGTGCCAGCAGCGTGGACGGACATTTCAATCAGCCCCAGCATTTT. Translated, it gives CASSVDGHFNQPQHF. The complete variable domain, with remaining parts taken from reference TRBV9 and TRBJ1-5, reads DSGVTQTPKHLITATGQRVTLRCSPRSGDLSVYWYQQSLDQGLQFLIQYYNGEERAKGNILERFSAQQFPDLHSELNLSSLELGDSALYFCASSVDGHFNQPQHFGDGTRLSIL.